This T cell receptor (beta chain) was observed in a study of OX40 agonist ivuxolimab in advanced cancers. Study-level findings and limits: Researchers report that CD8+ T cells had, on average, more expanded clones than CD4+.

For this clone: The antigen is not known.

Looked up from germline, CDR1 is MDHEN and CDR2 is SYDVKM. The CDR3 totals 13 residues. Trimming shortened V by 6 bases and J by 6 bases, and 15 bases separated the two germline ends. Assay used: immunoSEQ multiplex PCR; TCRdb lists only in-frame clones, some missing. The table has tens of thousands of clones, approximately 90% seen once. The chain joins TRBV28 to TRBJ2-7; the D is unclear. Sample: CD4+ or CD8+ T cells sorted from blood, taken in a trial of the OX40 agonist ivuxolimab. The receptor was derived from an adult with an advanced solid tumor such as melanoma, head and neck, liver or kidney cancer. CDR3 region: CASRYDSVSEQYF. The CDR3 DNA reads TGTGCCAGCAGGTACGACTCGGTCAGCGAGCAGTACTTC.